This is a list of T cell receptor beta chains from one sample in a study of cytomegalovirus exposure and HLA in healthy donors. Some clones are missing from TCRdb's copy, which holds only in-frame ones; the method was immunoSEQ multiplex PCR. The sample carries more than 95,000 clones, roughly 80% recorded once. Sequencing used PBMCs. Source of these receptors: a man younger than 35 in good health and CMV-seropositive. Both conserved end residues are part of each CDR3. A D gene is named only where the DNA matches it firmly. Expanded clones get a size class; other rows say once, few or many, or leave the size out.

TRBJ1-2 | . | TRBV29-1 | TRBD1 | TGCAGCGTCGCACTGGGGGGACAGGCCACATATGGCTACACCTTC | CSVALGGQATYGYTF
TRBJ1-1 | . | TRBV19 | . | TGTGCCAGTAGCGAATCCCATCGCGACACTGAAGCTTTCTTT | CASSESHRDTEAFF
TRBJ1-2 | . | TRBV18 | . | TGTGCCAGCTCCCCCCAGACAGAAACGCCAAGCCTTGGCTACACCTTC | CASSPQTETPSLGYTF
TRBJ2-6 | . | TRBV19 | . | TGTGCCAGTAGTCCCACAGGGACTGGGGCCAACGTCCTGACTTTC | CASSPTGTGANVLTF
TRBJ2-5 | once | TRBV30 | TRBD2 | TGTGCCTGGAGTGTACCTTCCACTAGCGGGGAACAAGAGACCCAGTACTTC | CAWSVPSTSGEQETQYF
TRBJ2-3 | . | TRBV9 | . | TGTGCCAGCAGCTATCGTGGGAGAGATACGCAGTATTTT | CASSYRGRDTQYF
TRBJ2-6 | . | TRBV6-5 | TRBD1 | TGTGCCAGCAGTAGGACAGGAGGGGCCAACGTCCTGACTTTC | CASSRTGGANVLTF
TRBJ1-6 | once | TRBV30 | TRBD1 | TGTGCCTGGAGTGGGGACAGTCTCGACAGCTCCTATAATTCACCCCTCCACTTT | CAWSGDSLDSSYNSPLHF
TRBJ2-3 | once | TRBV21-1 | . | TGTGCCAGCAGCAAAGGACAGGGCACAGATACGCAGTATTTT | CASSKGQGTDTQYF
TRBJ2-1 | . | TRBV5-1 | TRBD1 | TGCGCCAGCAGCTTGGGAGCGGGACAGGGCTACAATGAGCAGTTCTTC | CASSLGAGQGYNEQFF
TRBJ1-6 | . | TRBV7-8 | . | TGTGCCAGCACCTCCGGACATGATTCACCCCTCCCCTTT | CASTSGHDSPLPF
TRBJ1-2 | . | TRBV9 | . | TGTGCCAGCAGCGTAAACCAGGGGTTGGGCTATGGCTACACCTTC | CASSVNQGLGYGYTF
TRBJ2-3 | . | TRBV4-3 | . | TGCGCCAGCAGCCAAGATGGGCGTGATACGCAGTATTTT | CASSQDGRDTQYF
TRBJ2-1 | once | TRBV7-8 | TRBD1 | TGTGCCAGCAGCTTGTTTGGACAGGGCGAGCAGTTCTTC | CASSLFGQGEQFF
TRBJ2-7 | . | TRBV19 | TRBD2 | TGTGCCAGTAGTATTGGGTCTAGCGGGAGGATCTCCTACGAGCAGTACTTC | CASSIGSSGRISYEQYF
TRBJ1-1 | . | TRBV5-1 | . | TGCGCCAGCAGCTTGGGCGGGGAATTGAACACTGAAGCTTTCTTT | CASSLGGELNTEAFF